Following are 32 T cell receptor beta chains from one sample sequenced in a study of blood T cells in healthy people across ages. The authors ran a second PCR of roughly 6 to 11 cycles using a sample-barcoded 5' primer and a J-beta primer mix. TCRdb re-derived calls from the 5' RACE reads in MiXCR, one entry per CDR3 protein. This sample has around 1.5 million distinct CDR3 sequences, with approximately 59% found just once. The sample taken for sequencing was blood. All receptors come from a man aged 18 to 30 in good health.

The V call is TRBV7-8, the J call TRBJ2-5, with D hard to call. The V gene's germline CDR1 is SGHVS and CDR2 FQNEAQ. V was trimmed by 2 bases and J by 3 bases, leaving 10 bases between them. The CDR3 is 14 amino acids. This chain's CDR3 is CASSLRLRKETQYF. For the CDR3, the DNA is TGTGCCAGCAGCTTACGCCTCCGCAAAGAGACCCAGTACTTC.

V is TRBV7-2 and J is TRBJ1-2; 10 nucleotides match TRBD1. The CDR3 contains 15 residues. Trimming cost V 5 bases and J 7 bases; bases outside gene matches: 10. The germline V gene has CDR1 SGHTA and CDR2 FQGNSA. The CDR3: CASSPGDRGRSGYTF. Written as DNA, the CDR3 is TGTGCCAGCAGCCCAGGGGACAGGGGTCGAAGTGGCTACACCTTC.

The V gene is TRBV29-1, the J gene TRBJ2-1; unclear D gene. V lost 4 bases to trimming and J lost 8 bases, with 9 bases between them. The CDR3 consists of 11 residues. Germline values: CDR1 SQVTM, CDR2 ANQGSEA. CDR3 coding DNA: TGCAGCGTTGGGACCCTAGATGAGCAGTTCTTC. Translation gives CSVGTLDEQFF.

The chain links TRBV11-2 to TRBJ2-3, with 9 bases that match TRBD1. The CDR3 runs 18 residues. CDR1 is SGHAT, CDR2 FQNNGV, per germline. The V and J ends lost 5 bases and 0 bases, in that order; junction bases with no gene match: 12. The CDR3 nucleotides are TGTGCCAGCAGCGCATCCTCCGGGACAGGGTACAGCACAGATACGCAGTATTTT. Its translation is CASSASSGTGYSTDTQYF.

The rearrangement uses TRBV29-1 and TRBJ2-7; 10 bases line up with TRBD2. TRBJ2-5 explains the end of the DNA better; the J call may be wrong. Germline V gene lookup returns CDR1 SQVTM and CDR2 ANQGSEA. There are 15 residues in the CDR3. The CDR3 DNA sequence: TGCAGCGTTGAAGTCGGGGGACTAGCGTCAGGGACCCAGTACTTC. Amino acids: CSVEVGGLASGTQYF.

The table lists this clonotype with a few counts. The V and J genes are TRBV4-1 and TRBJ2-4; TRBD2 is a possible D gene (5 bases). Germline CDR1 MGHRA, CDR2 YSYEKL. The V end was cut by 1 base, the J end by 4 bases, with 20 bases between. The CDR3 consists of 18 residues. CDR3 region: CASSQGNGGERSKNIQYF. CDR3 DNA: TGCGCCAGCAGCCAAGGGAACGGAGGAGAACGTAGTAAAAACATTCAGTACTTC.

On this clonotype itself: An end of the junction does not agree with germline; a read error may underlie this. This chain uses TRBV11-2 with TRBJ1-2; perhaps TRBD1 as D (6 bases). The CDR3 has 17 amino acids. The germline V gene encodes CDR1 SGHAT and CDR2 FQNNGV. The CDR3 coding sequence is TGTGCCAGCAGGGGGGGGGGCGCTTCACCTTCTATATTTGGCGACACCTTC. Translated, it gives CASRGGGASPSIFGDTF. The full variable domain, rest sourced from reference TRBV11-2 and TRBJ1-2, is EAGVAQSPRYKIIEKRQSVAFWCNPISGHATLYWYQQILGQGPKLLIQFQNNGVVDDSQLPKDRFSAERLKGVDSTLKIQPAKLEDSAVYLCASRGGGASPSIFGDTFGSGTRLTVV.

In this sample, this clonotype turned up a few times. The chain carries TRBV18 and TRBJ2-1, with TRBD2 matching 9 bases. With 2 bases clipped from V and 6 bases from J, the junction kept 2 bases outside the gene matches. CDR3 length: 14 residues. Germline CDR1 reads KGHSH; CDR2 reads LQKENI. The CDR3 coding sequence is TGTGCCAGCTCACCAGCGGGGGGGGGCAATGAGCAGTTCTTC. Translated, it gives CASSPAGGGNEQFF. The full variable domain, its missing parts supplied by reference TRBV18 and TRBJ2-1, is NAGVMQNPRHLVRRRGQEARLRCSPMKGHSHVYWYRQLPEEGLKFMVYLQKENIIDESGMPKERFSAEFPKEGPSILRIQQVVRGDSAAYFCASSPAGGGNEQFFGPGTRLTVL.

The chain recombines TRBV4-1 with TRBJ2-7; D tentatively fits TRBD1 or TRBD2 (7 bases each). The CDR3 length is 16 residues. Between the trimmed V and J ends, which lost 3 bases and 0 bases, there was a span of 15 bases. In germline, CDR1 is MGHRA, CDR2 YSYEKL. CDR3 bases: TGCGCCAGCAGCCAGGGCAGGGGGGGAAGCTCCTACGAGCAGTACTTC. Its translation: CASSQGRGGSSYEQYF.

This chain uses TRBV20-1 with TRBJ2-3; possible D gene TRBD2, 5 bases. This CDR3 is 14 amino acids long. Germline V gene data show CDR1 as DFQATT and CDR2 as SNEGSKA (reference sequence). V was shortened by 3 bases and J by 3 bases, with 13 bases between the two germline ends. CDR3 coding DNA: TGCAGTGCTAGTGGAGGCCTAGGTACAGATACGCAGTATTTT. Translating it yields CSASGGLGTDTQYF.

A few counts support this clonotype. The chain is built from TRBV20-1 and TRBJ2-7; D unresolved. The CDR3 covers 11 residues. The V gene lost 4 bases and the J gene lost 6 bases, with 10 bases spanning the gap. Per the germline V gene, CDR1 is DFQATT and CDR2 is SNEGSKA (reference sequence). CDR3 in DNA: TGCAGTGCTATGACGGTTGGCGAGCAGTACTTC. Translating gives CSAMTVGEQYF.

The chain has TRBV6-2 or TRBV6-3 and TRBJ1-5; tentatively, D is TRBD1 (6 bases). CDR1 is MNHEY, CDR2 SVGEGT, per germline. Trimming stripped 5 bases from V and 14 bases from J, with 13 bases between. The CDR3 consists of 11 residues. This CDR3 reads CASSMGGVEHF. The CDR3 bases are TGTGCCAGCAGTATGGGGGGCGTCGAGCATTTT.

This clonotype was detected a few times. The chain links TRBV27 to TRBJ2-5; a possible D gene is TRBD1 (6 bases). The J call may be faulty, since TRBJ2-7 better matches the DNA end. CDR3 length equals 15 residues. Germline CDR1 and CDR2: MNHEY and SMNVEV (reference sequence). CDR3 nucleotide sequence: TGTGCCAGCAGGACGATACAGGGCTCTTTGTACGAGCAGTACTTC. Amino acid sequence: CASRTIQGSLYEQYF.

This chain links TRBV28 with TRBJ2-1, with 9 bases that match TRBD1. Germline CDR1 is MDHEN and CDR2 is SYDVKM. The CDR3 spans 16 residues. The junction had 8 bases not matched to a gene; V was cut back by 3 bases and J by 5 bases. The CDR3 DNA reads TGTGCCAGCAGTTTGTTCTACAGGGGGCGGAACAATGAGCAGTTCTTC. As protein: CASSLFYRGRNNEQFF.

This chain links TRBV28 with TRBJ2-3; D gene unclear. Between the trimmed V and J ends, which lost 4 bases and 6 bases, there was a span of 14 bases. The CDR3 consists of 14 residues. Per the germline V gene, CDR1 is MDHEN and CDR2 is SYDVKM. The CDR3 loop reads CASSYGSWADTQYF. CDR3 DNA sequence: TGTGCCAGCAGTTACGGGTCGTGGGCGGATACGCAGTATTTT.

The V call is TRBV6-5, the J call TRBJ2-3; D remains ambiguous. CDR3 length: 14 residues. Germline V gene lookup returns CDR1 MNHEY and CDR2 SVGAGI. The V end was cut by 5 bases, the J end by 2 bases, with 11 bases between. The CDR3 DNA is TGTGCCAGCAGTGTATCTGACTTCACAGATACGCAGTATTTT. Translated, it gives CASSVSDFTDTQYF.

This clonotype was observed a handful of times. CDR3: CASSQDDNWRNSYNEQFF. CDR3 in DNA: TGCGCCAGCAGCCAAGATGATAATTGGCGAAACTCCTACAATGAGCAGTTCTTC. The gene calls are TRBV4-1 and TRBJ2-1; unclear D gene. Looked up from germline, CDR1 is MGHRA and CDR2 is YSYEKL. Trimming shortened V by 0 bases and J by 0 bases, and 15 bases separated the two germline ends. This CDR3 spans 18 amino acids.

The CDR3 nucleotides read TGTGCCAGCAGCTTAGACTTCCGCACAGATACGCAGTATTTT. Amino acid sequence: CASSLDFRTDTQYF. The rearrangement links TRBV7-2 to TRBJ2-3; D not resolved. CDR1 and CDR2 from the germline V gene are SGHTA and FQGNSA. The CDR3 extends over 14 amino acids. Trimming removed 1 base from V and 1 base from J, with 6 bases in between.

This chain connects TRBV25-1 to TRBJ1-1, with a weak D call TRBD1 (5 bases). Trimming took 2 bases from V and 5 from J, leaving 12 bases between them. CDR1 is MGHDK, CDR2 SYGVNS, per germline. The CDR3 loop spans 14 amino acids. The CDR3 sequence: CASSEMVGVTEAFF. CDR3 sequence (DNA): TGTGCCAGCAGTGAAATGGTGGGGGTTACTGAAGCTTTCTTT.

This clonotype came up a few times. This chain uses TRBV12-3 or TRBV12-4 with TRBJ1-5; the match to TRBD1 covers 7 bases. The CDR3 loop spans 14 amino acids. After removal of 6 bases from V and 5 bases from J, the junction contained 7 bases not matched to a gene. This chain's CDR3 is CASSPDRVHQPQHF. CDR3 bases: TGTGCCAGCAGCCCAGACAGGGTGCATCAGCCCCAGCATTTT.

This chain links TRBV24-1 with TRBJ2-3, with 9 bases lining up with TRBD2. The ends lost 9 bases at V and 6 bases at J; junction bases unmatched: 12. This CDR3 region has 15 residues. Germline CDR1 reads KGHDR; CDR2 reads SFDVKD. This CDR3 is CATGTSSGFFDTQYF. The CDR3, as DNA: TGTGCCACCGGGACTAGCTCAGGGTTTTTTGATACGCAGTATTTT.

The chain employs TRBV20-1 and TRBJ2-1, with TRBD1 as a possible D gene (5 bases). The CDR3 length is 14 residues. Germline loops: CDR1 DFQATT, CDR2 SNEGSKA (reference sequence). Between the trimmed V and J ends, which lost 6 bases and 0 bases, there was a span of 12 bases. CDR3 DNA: TGCAGTGCCAACAGGCCCAGCTCCTACAATGAGCAGTTCTTC. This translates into CSANRPSSYNEQFF.

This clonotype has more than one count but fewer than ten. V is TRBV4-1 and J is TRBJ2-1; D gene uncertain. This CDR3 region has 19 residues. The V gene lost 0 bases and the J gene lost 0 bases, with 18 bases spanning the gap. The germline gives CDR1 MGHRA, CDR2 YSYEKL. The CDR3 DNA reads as TGCGCCAGCAGCCAAGATACCCTTAGAGCTCTGGACTCCTACAATGAGCAGTTCTTC. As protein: CASSQDTLRALDSYNEQFF.

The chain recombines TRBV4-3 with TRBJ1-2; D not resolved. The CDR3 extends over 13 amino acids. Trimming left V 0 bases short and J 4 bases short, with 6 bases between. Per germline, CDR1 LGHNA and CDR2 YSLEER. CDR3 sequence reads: CASSQDHGYGYTF. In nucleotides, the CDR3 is TGCGCCAGCAGCCAAGATCATGGCTATGGCTACACCTTC.

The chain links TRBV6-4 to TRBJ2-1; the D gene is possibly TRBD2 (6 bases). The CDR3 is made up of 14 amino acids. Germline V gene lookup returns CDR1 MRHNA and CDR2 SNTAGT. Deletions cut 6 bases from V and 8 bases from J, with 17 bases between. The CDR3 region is CASRAHELAYEQFF. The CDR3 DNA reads TGTGCCAGCAGAGCCCACGAACTAGCCTATGAGCAGTTCTTC.

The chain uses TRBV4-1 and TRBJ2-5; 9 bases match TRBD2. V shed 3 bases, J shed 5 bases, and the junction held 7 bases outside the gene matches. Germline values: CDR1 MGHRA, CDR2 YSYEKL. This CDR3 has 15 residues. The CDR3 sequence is CASSHASGIGETQYF. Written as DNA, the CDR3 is TGCGCCAGCAGCCATGCTAGCGGGATTGGGGAGACCCAGTACTTC.

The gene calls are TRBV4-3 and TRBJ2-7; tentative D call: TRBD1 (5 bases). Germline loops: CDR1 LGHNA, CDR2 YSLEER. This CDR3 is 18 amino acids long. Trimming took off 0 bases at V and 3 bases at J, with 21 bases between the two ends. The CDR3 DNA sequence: TGCGCCAGCAGCCAAGATACGATCAGGGAAGGGTTCGTCTACGAGCAGTACTTC. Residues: CASSQDTIREGFVYEQYF.

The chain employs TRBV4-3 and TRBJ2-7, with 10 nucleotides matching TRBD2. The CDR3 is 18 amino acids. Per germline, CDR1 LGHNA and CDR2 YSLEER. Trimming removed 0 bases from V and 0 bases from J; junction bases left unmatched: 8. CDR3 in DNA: TGCGCCAGCAGCCAAGAGGTCGCTAGCGGGGGACCCTCCTACGAGCAGTACTTC. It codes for CASSQEVASGGPSYEQYF.

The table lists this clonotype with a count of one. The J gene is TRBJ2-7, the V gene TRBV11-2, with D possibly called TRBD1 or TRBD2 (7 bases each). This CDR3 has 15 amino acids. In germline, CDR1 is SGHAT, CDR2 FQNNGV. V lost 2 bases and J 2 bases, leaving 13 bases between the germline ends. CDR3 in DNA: TGTGCCAGCAGCTTACAGGGGGGGCCAGCCTACGAGCAGTACTTC. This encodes CASSLQGGPAYEQYF.

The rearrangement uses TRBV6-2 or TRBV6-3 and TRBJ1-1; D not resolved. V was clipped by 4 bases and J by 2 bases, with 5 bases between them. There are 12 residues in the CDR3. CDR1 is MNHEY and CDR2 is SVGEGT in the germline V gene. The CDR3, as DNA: TGTGCCAGCAGTTTCTACAACACTGAAGCTTTCTTT. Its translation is CASSFYNTEAFF.

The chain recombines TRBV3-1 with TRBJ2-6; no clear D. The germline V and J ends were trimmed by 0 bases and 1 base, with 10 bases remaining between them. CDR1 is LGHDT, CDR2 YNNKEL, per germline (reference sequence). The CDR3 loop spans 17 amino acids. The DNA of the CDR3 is TGTGCCAGCAGCCAAGATTTTCGAAGTTCTGGGGCCAACGTCCTGACTTTC. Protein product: CASSQDFRSSGANVLTF. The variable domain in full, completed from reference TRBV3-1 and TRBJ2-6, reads DTAVSQTPKYLVTQMGNDKSIKCEQNLGHDTMYWYKQDSKKFLKIMFSYNNKELIINETVPNRFSPKSPDKAHLNLHINSLELGDSAVYFCASSQDFRSSGANVLTFGAGSRLTVL.

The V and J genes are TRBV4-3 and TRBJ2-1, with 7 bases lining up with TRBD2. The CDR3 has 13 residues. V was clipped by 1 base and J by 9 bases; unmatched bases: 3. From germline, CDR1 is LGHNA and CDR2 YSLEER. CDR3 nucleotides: TGCGCCAGCAGCCAAGTGGGGGGGATTGAGCAGTTCTTC. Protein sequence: CASSQVGGIEQFF.